This T cell receptor (beta chain) stems from a study of CD8 T cells in Susac syndrome. The authors reverse transcribed about 0.5 to 1 ug RNA with random hexamers. The authors amplified TCR beta CDR3 across 54 Vbeta and 13 Jbeta using immunoSEQ multiplex PCR. TCRdb passed the immunoSEQ multiplex PCR reads through MiXCR, listing each CDR3 protein once. The data hold 190,000 or so distinct CDR3 sequences, with roughly 94% observed a single time. General study results and limits: The authors acknowledged that their TCR sequencing and HLA analysis involved a relatively small number of individuals.

Comments on this clonotype: The antigen remains unidentified.

Germline CDR1 and CDR2: SGHTA and FQGNSA. The V end was cut by 5 bases, the J end by 4 bases, with 8 bases between. The CDR3 is 13 residues long. This clonotype was obtained from a human donor with multiple sclerosis. The sample was CD4+ T cells from PBMCs. This chain links TRBV7-2 with TRBJ1-4; no clear D. As DNA, the CDR3 is TGTGCCAGCAGCCCCCCGAATAATGAAAAACTGTTTTTT. It yields the protein CASSPPNNEKLFF.